Listed below are T cell receptor beta chains from one sample, sequenced in a study of T cell changes during pregnancy in multiple sclerosis. Libraries were prepared by immunoSEQ multiplex PCR; TCRdb keeps only in-frame clonotypes and omits some of them. The table has tens of thousands of clones, about nine tenths seen once. Sequencing was performed on peripheral blood, taken in the first trimester of pregnancy. These receptors were taken from a female donor with multiple sclerosis, enrolled in a pregnancy study. CDR3s include the opening cysteine and the closing phenylalanine or tryptophan. Fields, in order: clone size, J gene, V gene, D gene, CDR3 protein, CDR3 DNA. The D gene is left open where the match is weak. Size values are once, few and many counts, or a class for expanded clones, and some rows have none.

NA	TRBJ2-7	TRBV10-3	TRBD2	CAIRQPGLAGAEQYF	TGTGCCATCAGACAACCGGGACTAGCGGGAGCCGAGCAGTACTTC
NA	TRBJ1-5	TRBV5-8	NA	CASSLASLTYSNQPQHF	TGTGCCAGCAGCTTGGCTTCGTTGACTTATAGCAATCAGCCCCAGCATTTT
NA	TRBJ2-7	TRBV7-9	TRBD1	CASSLRDRDYEQYF	TGTGCCAGCAGCTTACGGGACAGGGACTACGAGCAGTACTTC
NA	TRBJ1-3	TRBV13	NA	CASSAHARGYSGNTIYF	TGTGCCAGCAGCGCCCACGCCCGGGGTTACTCTGGAAACACCATATATTTT
NA	TRBJ1-1	TRBV21-1	NA	CASSRHQGGWIEAFF	TGTGCCAGCAGCAGGCATCAGGGTGGGTGGATTGAAGCTTTCTTT
NA	TRBJ2-7	TRBV6-6	TRBD1	CASLGLTGASSYEQYF	TGTGCCAGCTTGGGGCTGACAGGGGCGAGCTCCTACGAGCAGTACTTC
NA	TRBJ2-3	TRBV5-1	TRBD2	CASSLMGLAGADTQYF	TGCGCCAGCAGCTTGATGGGACTAGCGGGCGCAGATACGCAGTATTTT
NA	TRBJ1-4	TRBV6-5	NA	CASSYSPGGNEKLFF	TGTGCCAGCAGTTACTCGCCCGGGGGGAATGAAAAACTGTTTTTT
NA	TRBJ2-1	TRBV9	NA	CASSPYSMNEQFF	TGTGCCAGCAGCCCTTATAGCATGAATGAGCAGTTCTTC
NA	TRBJ1-2	TRBV7-8	NA	CASSPRAPNYGYTF	TGTGCCAGCAGCCCCCGCGCCCCAAACTATGGCTACACCTTC
once	TRBJ2-7	TRBV29-1	TRBD2	CSVRVAGRYEQYF	TGCAGCGTGAGGGTAGCGGGTCGCTACGAGCAGTACTTC
NA	TRBJ2-4	TRBV11-2	TRBD1	CASSLAPSGGVAKNIQYF	TGTGCCAGCAGCTTAGCCCCGTCAGGGGGAGTGGCCAAAAACATTCAGTACTTC
NA	TRBJ2-3	TRBV11-2	NA	CASSYYRDTQYF	TGTGCCAGCAGCTATTACCGGGATACGCAGTATTTT
NA	TRBJ2-1	TRBV6-5	TRBD2	CASSPGLAGNNEQFF	TGTGCCAGCAGTCCGGGACTAGCGGGGAACAATGAGCAGTTCTTC
NA	TRBJ2-5	TRBV4-3	NA	CASSQDPTTTNGYMETQYF	TGCGCCAGCAGCCAAGATCCAACTACCACGAACGGATATATGGAGACCCAGTACTTC
NA	TRBJ2-7	TRBV15	TRBD1	CATSRVSQGASYEQYF	TGTGCCACCAGCAGAGTGTCCCAGGGGGCTTCCTACGAGCAGTACTTC
NA	TRBJ1-2	TRBV12-5	NA	CASGPDRIANYGYTF	TGTGCTAGTGGCCCCGACAGAATAGCTAACTATGGCTACACCTTC
NA	TRBJ1-5	TRBV21-1	NA	CASSKDWTVYRNSNQPQHF	TGTGCCAGCAGCAAAGACTGGACAGTATATCGAAATAGCAATCAGCCCCAGCATTTT
once	TRBJ2-7	TRBV6-1	TRBD1	CASSERRQGAGEQYF	TGTGCCAGCAGTGAAAGGAGACAGGGGGCTGGCGAGCAGTACTTC
NA	TRBJ1-1	TRBV15	NA	CATSRVAGMNTEAFF	TGTGCCACCAGCAGAGTGGCAGGAATGAACACTGAAGCTTTCTTT
NA	TRBJ1-2	TRBV30	NA	CAWRLTGNGYTF	TGTGCCTGGAGACTAACGGGAAATGGCTACACCTTC
NA	TRBJ2-7	TRBV5-1	NA	CASSLTGNYEQYF	TGCGCCAGCAGCTTGACAGGGAATTACGAGCAGTACTTC
NA	TRBJ1-1	TRBV18	NA	CASSPQSGNTEAFF	TGTGCCAGCTCACCGCAGAGCGGGAACACTGAAGCTTTCTTT
NA	TRBJ2-7	TRBV28	NA	CASSFQVFRQQYF	TGTGCCAGCAGTTTTCAGGTTTTTCGACAGCAGTACTTC
NA	TRBJ1-5	TRBV6-1	TRBD1	CASSPSRGSNQPQHF	TGTGCCAGCAGCCCCTCCAGGGGGAGCAATCAGCCCCAGCATTTT
NA	TRBJ2-6	TRBV2	NA	CASSVSRLPGANVLTF	TGTGCCAGCAGTGTATCCAGGTTGCCTGGGGCCAACGTCCTGACTTTC
once	TRBJ2-4	TRBV29-1	NA	CSVQMVLAKNIQYF	TGCAGCGTTCAAATGGTACTAGCCAAAAACATTCAGTACTTC
NA	TRBJ1-2	TRBV28	NA	CASRGGGNYGYTF	TGTGCCAGCAGGGGTGGCGGGAACTATGGCTACACCTTC
NA	TRBJ2-1	TRBV11-2	TRBD2	CASSATGTRGNNEQFF	TGTGCCAGCAGCGCAACCGGGACTAGAGGAAACAATGAGCAGTTCTTC
NA	TRBJ1-4	TRBV30	TRBD1	CAWGRTGGIEKLFF	TGTGCCTGGGGACGGACAGGGGGCATAGAAAAACTGTTTTTT
NA	TRBJ1-1	TRBV7-9	TRBD1	CASSTPVTGVDTEAFF	TGTGCCAGCAGTACTCCCGTCACAGGGGTGGACACTGAAGCTTTCTTT
NA	TRBJ2-7	TRBV10-3	NA	CAISEKVGTGEQYF	TGTGCCATCAGTGAGAAAGTTGGAACAGGCGAGCAGTACTTC
once	TRBJ2-6	TRBV27	NA	CASRTFLPGSGANVLTF	TGTGCCAGCAGAACCTTCCTTCCGGGCTCTGGGGCCAACGTCCTGACTTTC
few	TRBJ2-4	TRBV6-1	NA	CASSALQGSDIQYF	TGTGCCAGCAGCGCCTTACAGGGCAGTGACATTCAGTACTTC
NA	TRBJ2-3	TRBV6-5	NA	CASSRGVDSTDTQYF	TGTGCCAGCAGCAGGGGAGTGGACAGCACAGATACGCAGTATTTT
once	TRBJ2-5	TRBV5-1	TRBD1	CASSHKQGYQETQYF	TGCGCCAGCAGCCACAAACAGGGGTACCAAGAGACCCAGTACTTC
NA	TRBJ2-1	TRBV18	TRBD2	CASSGTSGYHNEQFF	TGTGCCAGCTCGGGGACTAGCGGGTACCACAATGAGCAGTTCTTC
NA	TRBJ1-2	TRBV11-2	TRBD1	CASSLGQGNYGYTF	TGTGCCAGCAGCTTGGGACAGGGTAACTATGGCTACACCTTC
NA	TRBJ2-5	TRBV14	TRBD2	CASSQGFLAGAETQYF	TGTGCCAGCAGCCAAGGTTTTCTAGCGGGAGCTGAGACCCAGTACTTC
NA	TRBJ1-1	TRBV19	NA	CASSINRNTEAFF	TGTGCCAGTAGTATCAACAGGAACACTGAAGCTTTCTTT
NA	TRBJ1-1	TRBV9	NA	CASSRTENTEAFF	TGTGCCAGCAGTCGGACAGAGAACACTGAAGCTTTCTTT
NA	TRBJ1-4	TRBV29-1	NA	CSVEDPQGINEKLFF	TGCAGCGTTGAAGATCCGCAGGGAATTAATGAAAAACTGTTTTTT
NA	TRBJ1-2	TRBV19	TRBD1	CASSTATGRTYGYTF	TGTGCCAGTAGTACGGCGACAGGGAGAACCTATGGCTACACCTTC
NA	TRBJ2-7	TRBV7-9	TRBD2	CASSLSLAGEQYF	TGTGCCAGCAGCTTATCACTAGCGGGCGAGCAGTACTTC
NA	TRBJ2-1	TRBV7-3	TRBD2	CASSSPLSGGQANEQFF	TGTGCCAGCAGCTCCCCTTTGTCGGGAGGGCAGGCCAATGAGCAGTTCTTC
few	TRBJ2-2	TRBV5-4	TRBD2	CASSPLAGDTGELFF	TGTGCCAGCAGCCCACTAGCGGGAGACACCGGGGAGCTGTTTTTT
NA	TRBJ2-1	TRBV4-1	NA	CASSLGGEQFF	TGCGCCAGCAGCTTGGGAGGTGAGCAGTTCTTC
NA	TRBJ2-1	TRBV15	TRBD2	CATSRDVLERDFAYNEQFF	TGTGCCACCAGCAGAGATGTTCTTGAGCGGGACTTCGCCTACAATGAGCAGTTCTTC
NA	TRBJ2-1	TRBV28	NA	CATGQRNYNEQFF	TGTGCCACAGGACAGAGAAATTACAATGAGCAGTTCTTC